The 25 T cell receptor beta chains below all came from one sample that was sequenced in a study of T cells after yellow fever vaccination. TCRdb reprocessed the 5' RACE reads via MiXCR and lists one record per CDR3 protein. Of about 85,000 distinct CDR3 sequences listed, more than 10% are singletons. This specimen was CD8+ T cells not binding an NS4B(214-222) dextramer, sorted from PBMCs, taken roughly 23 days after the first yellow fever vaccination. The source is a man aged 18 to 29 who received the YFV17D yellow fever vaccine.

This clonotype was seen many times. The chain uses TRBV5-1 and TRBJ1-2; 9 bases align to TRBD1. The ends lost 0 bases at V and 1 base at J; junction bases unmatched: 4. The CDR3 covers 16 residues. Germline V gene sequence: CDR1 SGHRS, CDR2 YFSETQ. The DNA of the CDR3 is TGCGCCAGCAGCTTGGGCTGGACAGGGGTTAACTATGGCTACACCTTC. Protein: CASSLGWTGVNYGYTF.

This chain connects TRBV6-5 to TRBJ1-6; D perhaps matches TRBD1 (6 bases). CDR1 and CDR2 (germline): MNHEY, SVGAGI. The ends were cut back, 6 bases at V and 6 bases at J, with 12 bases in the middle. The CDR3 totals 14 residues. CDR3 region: CASRPGTLNSPLHF. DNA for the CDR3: TGTGCCAGCAGACCCGGGACACTTAATTCACCCCTCCACTTT.

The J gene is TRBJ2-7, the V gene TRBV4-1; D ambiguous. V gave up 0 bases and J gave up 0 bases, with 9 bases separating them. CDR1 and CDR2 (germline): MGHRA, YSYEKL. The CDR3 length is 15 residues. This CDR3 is CASSQDSRASYEQYF. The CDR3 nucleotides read TGCGCCAGCAGCCAAGACTCGCGTGCCTCCTACGAGCAGTACTTC.

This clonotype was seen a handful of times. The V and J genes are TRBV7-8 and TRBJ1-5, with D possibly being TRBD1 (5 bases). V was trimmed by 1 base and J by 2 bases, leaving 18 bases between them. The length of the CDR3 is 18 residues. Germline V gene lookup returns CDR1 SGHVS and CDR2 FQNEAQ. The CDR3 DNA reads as TGTGCCAGCAGCTTAGAGGCGGGGACGGGGCTCGGCAATCAGCCCCAGCATTTT. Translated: CASSLEAGTGLGNQPQHF.

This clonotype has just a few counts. The CDR3 DNA is TGTGCCAGCTCACCCTCGAGCTCCTACGAGCAGTACGTC. Amino acid sequence: CASSPSSSYEQYV. The chain recombines TRBV18 with TRBJ2-7; D not certain. Trimming took 3 bases from V and 0 from J, leaving 6 bases between them. Germline CDR1 KGHSH, CDR2 LQKENI. The CDR3 runs 13 residues.

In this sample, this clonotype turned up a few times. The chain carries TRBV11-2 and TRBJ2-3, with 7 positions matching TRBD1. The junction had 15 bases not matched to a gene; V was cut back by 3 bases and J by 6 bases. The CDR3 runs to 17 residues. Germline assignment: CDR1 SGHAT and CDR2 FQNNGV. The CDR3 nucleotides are TGTGCCAGCAGCTTCTCCGATAGGGGGCTGCGGGCGGATACGCAGTATTTT. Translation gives CASSFSDRGLRADTQYF.

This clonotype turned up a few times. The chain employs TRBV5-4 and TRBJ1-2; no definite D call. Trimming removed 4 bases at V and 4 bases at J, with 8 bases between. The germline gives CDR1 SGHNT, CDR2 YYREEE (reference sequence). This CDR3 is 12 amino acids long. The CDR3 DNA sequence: TGTGCCAGCAGCGGACCGGGCTATGGCTACACCTTC. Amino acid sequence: CASSGPGYGYTF.

CDR3 bases: TGCGCCAGCAGCCCCTTTCCGGGACAGTCCTACGAGCAGTACTTC. Protein sequence: CASSPFPGQSYEQYF. The chain has TRBV4-1 and TRBJ2-7; the match to TRBD1 covers 7 bases. CDR3 size: 15 residues. V lost 4 bases to trimming and J lost 1 base; unmatched junction nucleotides: 7. Germline CDR1 reads MGHRA; CDR2 reads YSYEKL.

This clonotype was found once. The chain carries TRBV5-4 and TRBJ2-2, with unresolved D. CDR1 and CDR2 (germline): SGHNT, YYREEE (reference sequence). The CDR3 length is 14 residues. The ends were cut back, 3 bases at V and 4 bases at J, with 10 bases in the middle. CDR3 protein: CASSYYSATGELFF. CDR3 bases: TGTGCCAGCAGCTATTACAGTGCCACCGGGGAGCTGTTTTTT. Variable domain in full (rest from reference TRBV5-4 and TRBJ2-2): ETGVTQSPTHLIKTRGQQVTLRCSSQSGHNTVSWYQQALGQGPQFIFQYYREEENGRGNFPPRFSGLQFPNYSSELNVNALELDDSALYLCASSYYSATGELFFGEGSRLTVL.

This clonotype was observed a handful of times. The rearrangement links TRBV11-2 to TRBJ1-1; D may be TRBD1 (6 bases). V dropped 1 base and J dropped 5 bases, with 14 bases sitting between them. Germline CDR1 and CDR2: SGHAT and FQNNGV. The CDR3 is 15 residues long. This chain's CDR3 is CASSLVSFGTTEAFF. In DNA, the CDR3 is TGTGCCAGCAGCTTAGTTTCTTTTGGGACAACTGAAGCTTTCTTT. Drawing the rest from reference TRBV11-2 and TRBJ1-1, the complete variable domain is EAGVAQSPRYKIIEKRQSVAFWCNPISGHATLYWYQQILGQGPKLLIQFQNNGVVDDSQLPKDRFSAERLKGVDSTLKIQPAKLEDSAVYLCASSLVSFGTTEAFFGQGTRLTVV.

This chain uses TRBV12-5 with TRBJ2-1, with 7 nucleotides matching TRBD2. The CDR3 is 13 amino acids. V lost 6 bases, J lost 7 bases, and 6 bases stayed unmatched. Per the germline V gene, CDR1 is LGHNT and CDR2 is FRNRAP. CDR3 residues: CASGRGSMNEQFF. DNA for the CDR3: TGTGCTAGTGGGCGGGGGTCTATGAATGAGCAGTTCTTC.

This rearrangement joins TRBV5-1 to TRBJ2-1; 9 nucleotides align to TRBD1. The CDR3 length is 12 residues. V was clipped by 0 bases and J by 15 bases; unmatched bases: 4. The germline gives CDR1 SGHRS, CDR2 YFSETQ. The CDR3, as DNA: TGCGCCAGCAGCTTGGGAGGGACAGGGCCGTTCTTC. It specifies CASSLGGTGPFF.

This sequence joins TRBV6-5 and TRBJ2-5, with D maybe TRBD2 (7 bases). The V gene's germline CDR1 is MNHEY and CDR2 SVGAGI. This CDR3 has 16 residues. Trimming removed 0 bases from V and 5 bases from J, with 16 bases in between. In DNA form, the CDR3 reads TGTGCCAGCAGTTACTCGGCGGGGGCCTTTGAGGAGACCCAGTACTTC. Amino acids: CASSYSAGAFEETQYF.

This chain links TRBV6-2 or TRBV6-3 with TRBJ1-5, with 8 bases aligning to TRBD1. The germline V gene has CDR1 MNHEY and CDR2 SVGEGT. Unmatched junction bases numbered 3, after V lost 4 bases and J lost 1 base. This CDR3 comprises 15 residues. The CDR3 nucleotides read TGTGCCAGCAGTTTAAGACAGGGGAGCAATCAGCCCCAGCATTTT. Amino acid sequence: CASSLRQGSNQPQHF.

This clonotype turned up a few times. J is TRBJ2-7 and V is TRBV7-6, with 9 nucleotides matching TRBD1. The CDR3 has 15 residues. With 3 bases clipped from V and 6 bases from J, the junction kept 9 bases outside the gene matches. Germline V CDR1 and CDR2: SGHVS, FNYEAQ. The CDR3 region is CASSFDTGGIREQYF. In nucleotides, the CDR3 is TGTGCCAGCAGCTTCGATACAGGGGGCATCCGCGAGCAGTACTTC.

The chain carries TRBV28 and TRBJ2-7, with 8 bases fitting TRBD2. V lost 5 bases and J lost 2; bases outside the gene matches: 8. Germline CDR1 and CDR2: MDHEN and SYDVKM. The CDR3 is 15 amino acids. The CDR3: CASSPGTRVPYEQYV. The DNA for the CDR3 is TGTGCCAGCAGTCCCGGGACTAGGGTCCCCTACGAGCAGTACGTC.

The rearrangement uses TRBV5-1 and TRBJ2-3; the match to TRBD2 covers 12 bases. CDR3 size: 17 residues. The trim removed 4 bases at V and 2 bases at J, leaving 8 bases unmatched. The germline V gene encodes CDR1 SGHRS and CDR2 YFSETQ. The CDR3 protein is CASSAPTSGGPTDTQYF. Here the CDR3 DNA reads TGCGCCAGCAGCGCACCGACTAGCGGGGGACCCACAGATACGCAGTATTTT.

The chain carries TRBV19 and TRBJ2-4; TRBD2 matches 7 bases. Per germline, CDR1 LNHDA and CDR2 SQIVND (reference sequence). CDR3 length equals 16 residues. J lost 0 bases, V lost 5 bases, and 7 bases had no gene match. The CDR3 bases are TGTGCCAGTAGTTCGGGGGGATTCCTAGCCAAAAACATTCAGTACTTC. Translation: CASSSGGFLAKNIQYF.

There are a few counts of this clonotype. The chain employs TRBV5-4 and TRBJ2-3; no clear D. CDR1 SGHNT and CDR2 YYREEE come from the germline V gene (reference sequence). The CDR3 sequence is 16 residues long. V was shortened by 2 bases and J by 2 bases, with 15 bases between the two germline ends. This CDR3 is CASSLPRSVVTDTQYF. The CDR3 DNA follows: TGTGCCAGCAGCTTACCTCGGTCGGTCGTCACAGATACGCAGTATTTT.

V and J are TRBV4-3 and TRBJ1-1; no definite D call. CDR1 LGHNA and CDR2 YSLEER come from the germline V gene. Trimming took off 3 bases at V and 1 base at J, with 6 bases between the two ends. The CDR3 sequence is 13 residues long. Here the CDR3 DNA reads TGCGCCAGCAGCCATCACGGGAACACTGAAGCTTTCTTT. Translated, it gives CASSHHGNTEAFF.

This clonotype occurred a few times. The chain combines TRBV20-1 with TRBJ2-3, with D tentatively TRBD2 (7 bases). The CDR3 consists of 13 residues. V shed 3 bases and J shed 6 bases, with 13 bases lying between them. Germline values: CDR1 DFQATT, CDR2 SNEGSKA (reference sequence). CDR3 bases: TGCAGTGCTAGGGGGGGGCGCTTGGATACGCAGTATTTT. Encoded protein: CSARGGRLDTQYF.

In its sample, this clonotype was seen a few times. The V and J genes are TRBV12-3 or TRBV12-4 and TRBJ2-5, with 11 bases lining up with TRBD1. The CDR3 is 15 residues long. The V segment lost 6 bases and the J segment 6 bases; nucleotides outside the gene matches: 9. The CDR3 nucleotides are TGTGCCAGCAGACCAAGGACAGGGGGCAAGAAGACCCAGTACTTC. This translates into CASRPRTGGKKTQYF.

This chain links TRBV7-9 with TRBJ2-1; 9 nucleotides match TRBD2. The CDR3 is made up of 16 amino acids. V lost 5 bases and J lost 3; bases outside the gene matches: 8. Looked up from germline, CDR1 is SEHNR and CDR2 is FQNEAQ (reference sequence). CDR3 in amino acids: CASSQTSGPNYNEQFF. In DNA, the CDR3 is TGTGCCAGCAGCCAGACTAGCGGCCCCAACTACAATGAGCAGTTCTTC.

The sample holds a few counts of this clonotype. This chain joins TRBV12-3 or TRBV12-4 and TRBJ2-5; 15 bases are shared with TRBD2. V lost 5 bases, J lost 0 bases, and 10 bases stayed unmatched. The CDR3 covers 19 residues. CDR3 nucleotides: TGTGCCAGCAGTGCGACCGGGACTAGCGGGGGGTCGTACCAAGAGACCCAGTACTTC. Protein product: CASSATGTSGGSYQETQYF.

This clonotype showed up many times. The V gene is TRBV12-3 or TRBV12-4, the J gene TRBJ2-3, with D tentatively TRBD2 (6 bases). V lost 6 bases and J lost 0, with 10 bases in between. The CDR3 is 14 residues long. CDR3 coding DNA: TGTGCCAGCAGCCTACTAGCCAGCACAGATACGCAGTATTTT. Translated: CASSLLASTDTQYF.